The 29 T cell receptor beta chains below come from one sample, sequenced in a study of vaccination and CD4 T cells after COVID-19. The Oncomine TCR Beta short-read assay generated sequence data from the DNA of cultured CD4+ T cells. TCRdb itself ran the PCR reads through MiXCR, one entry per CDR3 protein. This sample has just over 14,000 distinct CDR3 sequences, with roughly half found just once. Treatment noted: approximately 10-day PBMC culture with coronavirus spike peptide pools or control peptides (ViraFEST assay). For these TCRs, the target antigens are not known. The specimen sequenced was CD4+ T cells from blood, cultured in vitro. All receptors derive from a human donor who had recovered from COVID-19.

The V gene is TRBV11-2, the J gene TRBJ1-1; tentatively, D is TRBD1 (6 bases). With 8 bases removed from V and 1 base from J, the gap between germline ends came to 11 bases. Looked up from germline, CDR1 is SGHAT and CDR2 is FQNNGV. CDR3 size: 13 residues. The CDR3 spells CASVRGGNTEAFF. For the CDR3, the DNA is TGTGCCAGCGTGAGGGGGGGGAACACTGAAGCTTTCTTT. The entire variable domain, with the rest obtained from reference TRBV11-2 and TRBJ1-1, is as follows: EAGVAQSPRYKIIEKRQSVAFWCNPISGHATLYWYQQILGQGPKLLIQFQNNGVVDDSQLPKDRFSAERLKGVDSTLKIQPAKLEDSAVYLCASVRGGNTEAFFGQGTRLTVV.

DNA of the CDR3: TGTGCCAGCAGACCGGGCCAAGAGACCCAGTACTTC. Translation: CASRPGQETQYF. This rearrangement joins TRBV12-3 or TRBV12-4 to TRBJ2-5, with D unclear. The CDR3 sequence is 12 residues long. With 6 bases removed from V and 1 base from J, the gap between germline ends came to 6 bases.

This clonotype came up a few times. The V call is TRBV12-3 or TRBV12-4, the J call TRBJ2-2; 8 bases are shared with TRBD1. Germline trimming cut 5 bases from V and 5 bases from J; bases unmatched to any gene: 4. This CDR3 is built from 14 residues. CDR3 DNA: TGTGCCAGCAGTCCAGACAGGGGAACCGGGGAGCTGTTTTTT. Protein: CASSPDRGTGELFF.

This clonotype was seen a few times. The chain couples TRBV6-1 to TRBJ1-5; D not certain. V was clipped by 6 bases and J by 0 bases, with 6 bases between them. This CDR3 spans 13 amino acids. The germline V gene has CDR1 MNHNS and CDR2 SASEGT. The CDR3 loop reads CASRSHSNQPQHF. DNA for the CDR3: TGTGCCAGCAGGTCCCATAGCAATCAGCCCCAGCATTTT.

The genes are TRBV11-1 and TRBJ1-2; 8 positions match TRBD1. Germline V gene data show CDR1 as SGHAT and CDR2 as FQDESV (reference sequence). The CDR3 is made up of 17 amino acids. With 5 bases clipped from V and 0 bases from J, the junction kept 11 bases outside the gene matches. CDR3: CASSHTGQGTSNYGYTF. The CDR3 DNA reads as TGTGCCAGCAGCCATACCGGACAGGGTACGTCTAACTATGGCTACACCTTC.

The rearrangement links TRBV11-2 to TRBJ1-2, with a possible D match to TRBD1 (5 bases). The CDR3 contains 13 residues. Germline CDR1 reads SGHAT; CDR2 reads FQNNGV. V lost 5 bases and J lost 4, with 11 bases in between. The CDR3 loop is CASSPVRGYGYTF. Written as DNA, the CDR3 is TGTGCCAGCAGCCCGGTTAGGGGCTATGGCTACACCTTC.

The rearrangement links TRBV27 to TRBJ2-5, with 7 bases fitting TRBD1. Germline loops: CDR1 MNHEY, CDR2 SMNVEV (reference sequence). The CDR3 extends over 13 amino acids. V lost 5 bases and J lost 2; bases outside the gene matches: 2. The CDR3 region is CASSGTEQETQYF. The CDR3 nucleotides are TGTGCCAGCAGTGGGACAGAACAAGAGACCCAGTACTTC.

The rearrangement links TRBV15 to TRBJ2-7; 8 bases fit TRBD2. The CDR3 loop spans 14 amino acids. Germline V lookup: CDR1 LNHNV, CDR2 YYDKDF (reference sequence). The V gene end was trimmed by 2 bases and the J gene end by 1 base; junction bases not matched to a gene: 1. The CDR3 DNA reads TGTGCCACCAGCAGACGGGGGGGATCCTACGAGCAGTACTTC. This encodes CATSRRGGSYEQYF.

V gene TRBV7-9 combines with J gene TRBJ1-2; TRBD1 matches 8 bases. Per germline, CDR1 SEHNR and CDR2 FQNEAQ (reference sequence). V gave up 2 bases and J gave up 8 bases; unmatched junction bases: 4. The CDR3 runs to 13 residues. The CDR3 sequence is CASSLQGARGYTF. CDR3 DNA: TGTGCCAGCAGCTTACAGGGGGCGAGGGGCTACACCTTC.

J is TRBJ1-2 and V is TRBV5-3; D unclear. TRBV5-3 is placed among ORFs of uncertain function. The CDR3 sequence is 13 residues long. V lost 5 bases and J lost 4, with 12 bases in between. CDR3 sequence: CARSLNTLYGYTF. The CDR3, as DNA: TGTGCCAGAAGTCTTAATACCCTCTATGGCTACACCTTC.

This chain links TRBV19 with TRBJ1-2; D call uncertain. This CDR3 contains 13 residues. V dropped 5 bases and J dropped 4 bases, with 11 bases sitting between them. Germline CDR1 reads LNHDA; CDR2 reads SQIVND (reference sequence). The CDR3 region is CASSDGQLYGYTF. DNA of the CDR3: TGTGCCAGTAGTGATGGGCAGCTCTATGGCTACACCTTC.

CDR3 coding DNA: TGTGCCTGGTCCTACCGGGATGGGACCCAGTACTTC. It encodes CAWSYRDGTQYF. V gene TRBV30 combines with J gene TRBJ2-5, with a possible D match to TRBD2 (5 bases). The ends were cut back, 5 bases at V and 7 bases at J, with 14 bases in the middle. Germline CDR1 is GTSNPN and CDR2 is SVGIG (reference sequence). This CDR3 has 12 amino acids.

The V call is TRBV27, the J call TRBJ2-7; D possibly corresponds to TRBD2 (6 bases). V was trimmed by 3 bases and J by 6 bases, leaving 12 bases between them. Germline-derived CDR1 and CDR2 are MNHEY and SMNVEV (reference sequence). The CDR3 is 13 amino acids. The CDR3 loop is CASSFREWSEQYF. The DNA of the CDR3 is TGTGCCAGCAGTTTTCGGGAGTGGTCCGAGCAGTACTTC.

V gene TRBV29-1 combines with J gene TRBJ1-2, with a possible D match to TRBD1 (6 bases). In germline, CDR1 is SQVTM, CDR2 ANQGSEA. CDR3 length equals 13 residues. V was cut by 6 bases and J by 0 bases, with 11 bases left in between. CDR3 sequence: CSVGGATNYGYTF. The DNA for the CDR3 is TGCAGCGTCGGGGGGGCGACTAACTATGGCTACACCTTC.

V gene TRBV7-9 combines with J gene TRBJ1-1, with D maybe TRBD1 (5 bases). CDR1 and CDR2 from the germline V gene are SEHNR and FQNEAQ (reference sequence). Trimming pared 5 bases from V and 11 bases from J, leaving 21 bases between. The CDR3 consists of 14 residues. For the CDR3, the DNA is TGTGCCAGCAGCCCAACCCGAGGGGCGCCCACGGCTTTCTTT. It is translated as CASSPTRGAPTAFF.

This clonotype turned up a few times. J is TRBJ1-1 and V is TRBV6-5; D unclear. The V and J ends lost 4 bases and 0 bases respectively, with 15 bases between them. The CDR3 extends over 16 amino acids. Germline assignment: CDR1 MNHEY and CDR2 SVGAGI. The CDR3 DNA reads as TGTGCCAGCAGTTTCGCCGGGCCTCCAGTGAACACTGAAGCTTTCTTT. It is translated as CASSFAGPPVNTEAFF.

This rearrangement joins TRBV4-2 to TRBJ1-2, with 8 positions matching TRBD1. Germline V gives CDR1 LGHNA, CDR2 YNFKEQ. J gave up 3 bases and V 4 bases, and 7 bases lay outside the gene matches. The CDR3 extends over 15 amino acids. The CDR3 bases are TGTGCCAGCAGCCTCGACAGGGGTTACGACTATGGCTACACCTTC. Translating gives CASSLDRGYDYGYTF.

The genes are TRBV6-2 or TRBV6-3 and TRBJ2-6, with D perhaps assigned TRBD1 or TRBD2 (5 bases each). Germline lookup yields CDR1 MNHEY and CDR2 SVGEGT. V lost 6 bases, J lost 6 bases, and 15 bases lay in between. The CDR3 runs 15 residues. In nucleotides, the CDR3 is TGTGCCAGCAGCACCGGGGACGGAGCGGCCAACGTCCTGACTTTC. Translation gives CASSTGDGAANVLTF.

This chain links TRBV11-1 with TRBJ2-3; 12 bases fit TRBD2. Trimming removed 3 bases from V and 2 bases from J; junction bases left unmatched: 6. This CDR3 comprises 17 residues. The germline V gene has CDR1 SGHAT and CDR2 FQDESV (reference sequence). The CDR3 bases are TGTGCCAGCAGCTTTCTCCTAGCGGGAGGGCCCACAGATACGCAGTATTTT. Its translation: CASSFLLAGGPTDTQYF.

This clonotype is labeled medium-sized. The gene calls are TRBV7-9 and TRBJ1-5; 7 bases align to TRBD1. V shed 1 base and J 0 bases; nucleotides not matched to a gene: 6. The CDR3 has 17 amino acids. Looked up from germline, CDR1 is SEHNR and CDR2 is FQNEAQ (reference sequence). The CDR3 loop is CASSLVAGTDSNQPQHF. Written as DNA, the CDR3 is TGTGCCAGCAGCTTAGTCGCCGGGACAGATAGCAATCAGCCCCAGCATTTT.

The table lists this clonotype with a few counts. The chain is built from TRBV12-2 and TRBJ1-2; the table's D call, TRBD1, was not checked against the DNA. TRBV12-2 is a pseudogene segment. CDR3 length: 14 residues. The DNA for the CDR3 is TGTGCAAGCCGCGTTCAAGGGGGCGACTATGGCTACACCTTC. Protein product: CASRVQGGDYGYTF.

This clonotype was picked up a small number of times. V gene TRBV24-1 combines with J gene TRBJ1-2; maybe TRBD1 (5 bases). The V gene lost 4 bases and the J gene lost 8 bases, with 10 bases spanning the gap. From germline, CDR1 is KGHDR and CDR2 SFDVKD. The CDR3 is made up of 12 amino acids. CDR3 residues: CATSDPRDGYTF. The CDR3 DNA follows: TGTGCCACCAGTGACCCCAGGGACGGCTACACCTTC.

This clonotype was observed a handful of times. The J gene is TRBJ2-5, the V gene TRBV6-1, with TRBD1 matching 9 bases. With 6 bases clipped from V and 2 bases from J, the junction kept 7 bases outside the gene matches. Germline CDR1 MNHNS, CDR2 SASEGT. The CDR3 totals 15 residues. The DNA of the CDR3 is TGTGCCAGCAGCTTTCCGGGACAGGGTCAAGAGACCCAGTACTTC. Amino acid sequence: CASSFPGQGQETQYF.

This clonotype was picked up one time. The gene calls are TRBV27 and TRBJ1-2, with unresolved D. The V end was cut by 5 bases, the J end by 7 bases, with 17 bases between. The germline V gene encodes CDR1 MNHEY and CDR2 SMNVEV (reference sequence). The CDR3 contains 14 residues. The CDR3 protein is CASSPNGGWGGYTF. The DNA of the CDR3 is TGTGCCAGCAGTCCCAACGGAGGGTGGGGTGGCTACACCTTC.

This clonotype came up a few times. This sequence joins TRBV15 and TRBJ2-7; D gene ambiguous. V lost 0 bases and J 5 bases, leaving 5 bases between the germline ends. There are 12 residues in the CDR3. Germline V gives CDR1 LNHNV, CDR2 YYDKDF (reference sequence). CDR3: CATSRDSNEQYF. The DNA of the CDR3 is TGTGCCACCAGCAGAGATTCTAACGAGCAGTACTTC.

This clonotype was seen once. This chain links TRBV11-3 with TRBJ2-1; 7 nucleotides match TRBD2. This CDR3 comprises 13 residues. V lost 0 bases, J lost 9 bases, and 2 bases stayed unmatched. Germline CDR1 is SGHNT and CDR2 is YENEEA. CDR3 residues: CASSLDGGSEQFF. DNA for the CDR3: TGTGCCAGCAGCTTAGACGGGGGGAGTGAGCAGTTCTTC.

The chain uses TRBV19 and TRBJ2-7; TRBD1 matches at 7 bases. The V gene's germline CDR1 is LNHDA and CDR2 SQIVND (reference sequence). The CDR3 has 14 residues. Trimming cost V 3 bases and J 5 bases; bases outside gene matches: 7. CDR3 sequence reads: CASSIDRVGNEQYF. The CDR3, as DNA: TGTGCCAGTAGTATCGACAGGGTAGGGAACGAGCAGTACTTC.

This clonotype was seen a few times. CDR3 sequence reads: CSVIDTNSGNTIYF. The CDR3 DNA is TGCAGTGTCATAGACACCAACTCTGGAAACACCATATATTTT. The chain uses TRBV20-1 and TRBJ1-3; D is undetermined. This CDR3 is built from 14 residues. The germline V gene encodes CDR1 DFQATT and CDR2 SNEGSKA (reference sequence). The V end was cut by 7 bases, the J end by 0 bases, with 13 bases between.

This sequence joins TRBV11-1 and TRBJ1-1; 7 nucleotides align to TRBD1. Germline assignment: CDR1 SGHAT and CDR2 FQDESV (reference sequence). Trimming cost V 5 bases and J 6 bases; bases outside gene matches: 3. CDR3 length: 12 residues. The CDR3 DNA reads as TGTGCCAGCAGCCGGGACAGAGCTGAAGCTTTCTTT. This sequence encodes CASSRDRAEAFF.